The clone carrying this T cell receptor (beta chain) has only a few counts. What it recognizes is unknown. This entry belongs to a study of beta chain features in type 1 diabetes. Regarding the study as a whole: Shortening that was moderate but significant affected the TCRB CDR3s of Type 1 diabetes patients in all four CD4+ subsets.

The entirety of the isolated RNA underwent reverse transcription, so expressed TCRB transcripts were sequenced. The protocol was immunoSEQ multiplex PCR, while the TCRdb copy is restricted to in-frame clones and leaves out a portion. The sample contains 300,000 to 350,000 clones, about 13% of which appear only once. The germline V gene encodes CDR1 KGHSH and CDR2 LQKENI. The ends lost 3 bases at V and 7 bases at J; junction bases unmatched: 8. The CDR3 consists of 15 residues. The V call is TRBV18, the J call TRBJ1-2, with 10 bases identical to TRBD1. Sequencing was carried out using naive CD4+ T cells from blood. This receptor was obtained from a woman aged 18-29 years with type 1 diabetes. The CDR3 reads CASSPNPGQGFGYTF. CDR3 nucleotide sequence: TGTGCCAGCTCACCTAATCCGGGACAGGGGTTTGGCTACACCTTC.